This entry features one T cell receptor beta chain sequence. The antigen is undetermined. Sequenced by immunoSEQ multiplex PCR; TCRdb stores in-frame clones only, minus some. The sample has 25,000 to 30,000 clones, about 70% seen once. The unexposed donors gave CD4+ T cells in about 2010-2019, prior to COVID-19. CD4+ T cells were isolated from the cells after about nine days of culture. Testing used SARS-CoV-2 S/N and four cold-coronavirus spikes on unexposed-donor CD4+ T cells, cells permitting. This sample was taken from a study of CD4 T cells in relation to SARS-CoV-2 and coronaviruses. About the research overall: The HLA restriction of the shared crossreactive spike epitopes was mapped.

This CDR3 spans 14 amino acids. Trimming took 4 bases from V and 0 from J, leaving 8 bases between them. Looked up from germline, CDR1 is SGHRS and CDR2 is YFSETQ. Sequencing was performed on CD4+ T cells from PBMCs, cultured in vitro. The rearrangement links TRBV5-1 to TRBJ1-3; D is uncertain. The receptor was isolated from a human donor in good health. CDR3 residues: CASSPGDSGNTIYF. The DNA for the CDR3 is TGCGCCAGCAGCCCAGGAGACTCTGGAAACACCATATATTTT.